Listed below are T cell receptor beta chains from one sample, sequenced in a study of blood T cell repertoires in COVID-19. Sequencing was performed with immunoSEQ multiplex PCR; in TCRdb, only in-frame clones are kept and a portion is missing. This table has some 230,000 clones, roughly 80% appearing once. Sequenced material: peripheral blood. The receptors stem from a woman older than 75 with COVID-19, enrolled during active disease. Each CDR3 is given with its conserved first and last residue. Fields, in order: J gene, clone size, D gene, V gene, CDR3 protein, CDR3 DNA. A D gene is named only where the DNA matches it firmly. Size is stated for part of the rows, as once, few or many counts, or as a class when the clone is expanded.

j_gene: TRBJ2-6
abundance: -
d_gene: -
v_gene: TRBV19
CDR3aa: CASSIIGRWTGYSGANVLTF
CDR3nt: TGTGCCAGTAGTATAATAGGGAGGTGGACAGGCTACTCTGGGGCCAACGTCCTGACTTTC

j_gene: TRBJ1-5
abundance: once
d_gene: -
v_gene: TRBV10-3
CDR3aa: CAISESSQGSNQPQHF
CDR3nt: TGTGCCATCAGTGAGTCTTCACAGGGCAGCAATCAGCCCCAGCATTTT

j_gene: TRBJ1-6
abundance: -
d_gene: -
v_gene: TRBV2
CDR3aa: CASINPGVYNSPLHF
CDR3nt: TGTGCCAGCATTAACCCGGGGGTCTATAATTCACCCCTCCACTTT

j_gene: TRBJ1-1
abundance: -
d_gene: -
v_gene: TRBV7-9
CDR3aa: CASSLDAGKAFF
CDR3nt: TGTGCCAGCAGCTTAGACGCAGGGAAAGCTTTCTTT

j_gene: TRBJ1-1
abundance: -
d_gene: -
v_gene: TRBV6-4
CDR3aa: CASSDRTPVEAFF
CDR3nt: TGTGCCAGCAGTGACAGGACACCGGTTGAAGCTTTCTTT

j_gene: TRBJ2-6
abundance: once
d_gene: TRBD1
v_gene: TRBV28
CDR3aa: CASSRGQRSGANVLTF
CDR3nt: TGTGCCAGCAGTCGGGGACAGCGATCTGGGGCCAACGTCCTGACTTTC

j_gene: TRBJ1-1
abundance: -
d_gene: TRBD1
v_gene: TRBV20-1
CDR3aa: CSASGDRAEAFF
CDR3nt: TGCAGTGCTAGTGGGGACAGGGCAGAAGCTTTCTTT

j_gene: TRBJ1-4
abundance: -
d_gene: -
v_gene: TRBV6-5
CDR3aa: CASSYSGQKNEKLFF
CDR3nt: TGTGCCAGCAGTTACTCCGGACAGAAGAATGAAAAACTGTTTTTT

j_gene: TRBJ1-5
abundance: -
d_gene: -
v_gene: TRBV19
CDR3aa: CATTSGSRNQPQHF
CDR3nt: TGTGCCACCACCAGTGGGAGCCGCAATCAGCCCCAGCATTTT

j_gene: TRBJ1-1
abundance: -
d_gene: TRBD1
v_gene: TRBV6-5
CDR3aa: CASRDRGEAFF
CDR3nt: TGTGCCAGCAGAGACAGGGGAGAAGCTTTCTTT

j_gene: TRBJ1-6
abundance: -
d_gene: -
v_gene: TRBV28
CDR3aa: CASRAQENSPLHF
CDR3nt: TGTGCCAGCAGAGCCCAGGAAAATTCACCCCTCCACTTT

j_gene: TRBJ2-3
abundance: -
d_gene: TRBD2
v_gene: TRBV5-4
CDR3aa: CASSSPDSGRDTQYF
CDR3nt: TGTGCCAGCAGCTCCCCCGATAGCGGGAGAGATACGCAGTATTTT

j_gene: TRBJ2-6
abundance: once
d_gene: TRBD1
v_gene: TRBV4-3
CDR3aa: CASSQKQGSGANVLTF
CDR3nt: TGCGCCAGCAGCCAAAAACAGGGGTCTGGGGCCAACGTCCTGACTTTC

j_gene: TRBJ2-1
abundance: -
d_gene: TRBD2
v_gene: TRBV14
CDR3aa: CASSQTGTSEYNEQFF
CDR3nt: TGTGCCAGCAGCCAAACCGGGACTAGCGAATACAATGAGCAGTTCTTC

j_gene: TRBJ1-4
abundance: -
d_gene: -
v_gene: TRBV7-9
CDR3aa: CASSYRAPYEKLFF
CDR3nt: TGTGCCAGCAGTTACAGGGCTCCATATGAAAAACTGTTTTTT

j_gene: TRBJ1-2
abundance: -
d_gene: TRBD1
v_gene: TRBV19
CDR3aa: CASSVSGQGSVGYTF
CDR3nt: TGTGCCAGTAGTGTGTCGGGACAGGGAAGCGTTGGCTACACCTTC

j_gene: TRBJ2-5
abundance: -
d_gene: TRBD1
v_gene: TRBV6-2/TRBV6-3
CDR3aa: CASSNPGQGSETQYF
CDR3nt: TGTGCCAGCAGTAACCCTGGACAGGGCAGCGAGACCCAGTACTTC

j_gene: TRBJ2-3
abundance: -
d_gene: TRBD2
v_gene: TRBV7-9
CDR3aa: CASSARGAGEGDTQYF
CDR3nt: TGTGCCAGCAGCGCCCGCGGGGCGGGGGAGGGGGATACGCAGTATTTT

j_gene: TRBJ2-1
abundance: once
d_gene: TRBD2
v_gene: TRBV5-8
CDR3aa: CASSLGTSGFYNEQFF
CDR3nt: TGTGCCAGCAGCTTGGGAACTAGCGGTTTCTACAATGAGCAGTTCTTC

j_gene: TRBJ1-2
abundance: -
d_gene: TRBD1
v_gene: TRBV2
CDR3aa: CASSEGQYGYTF
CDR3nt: TGTGCCAGCAGTGAGGGACAGTATGGCTACACCTTC

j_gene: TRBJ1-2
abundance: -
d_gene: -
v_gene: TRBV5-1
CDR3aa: CASSYAGPGYGYTF
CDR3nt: TGCGCCAGCAGCTACGCAGGCCCTGGGTATGGCTACACCTTC

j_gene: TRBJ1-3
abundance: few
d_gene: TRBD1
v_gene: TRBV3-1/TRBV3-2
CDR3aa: CASSQTGSGNTIYF
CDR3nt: TGTGCCAGCAGCCAGACAGGGTCTGGAAACACCATATATTTT

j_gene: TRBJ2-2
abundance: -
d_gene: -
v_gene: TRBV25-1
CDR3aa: CASSDPASATGELFF
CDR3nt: TGTGCCAGCAGTGATCCCGCTAGCGCCACCGGGGAGCTGTTTTTT

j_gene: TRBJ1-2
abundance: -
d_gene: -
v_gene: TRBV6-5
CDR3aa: CASSTTGVGGYGYTF
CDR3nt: TGTGCCAGCAGTACCACCGGGGTCGGCGGCTATGGCTACACCTTC

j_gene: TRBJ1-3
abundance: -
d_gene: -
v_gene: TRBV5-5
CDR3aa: CASSLAVYSSGNTIYF
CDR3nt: TGTGCCAGCAGCTTGGCGGTTTATAGCTCTGGAAACACCATATATTTT

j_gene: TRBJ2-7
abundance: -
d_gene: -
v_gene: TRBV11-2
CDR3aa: CASSLVVGRGGTYEQYF
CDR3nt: TGTGCCAGCAGCTTAGTGGTGGGGAGGGGGGGAACCTACGAGCAGTACTTC

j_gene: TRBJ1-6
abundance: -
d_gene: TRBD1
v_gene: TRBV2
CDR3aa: CASNSQGPNSPPLHF
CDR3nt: TGTGCCAGCAATTCACAGGGGCCTAATTCTCCACCCCTCCACTTT

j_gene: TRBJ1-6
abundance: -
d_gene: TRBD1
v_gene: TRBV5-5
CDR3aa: CASSWGTGGSRSPLHF
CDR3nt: TGTGCCAGCAGCTGGGGGACAGGGGGCTCCAGGTCACCCCTCCACTTT

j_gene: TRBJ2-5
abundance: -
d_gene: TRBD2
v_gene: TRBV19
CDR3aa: CASSIGGGPPETQYF
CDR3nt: TGTGCCAGTAGTATAGGCGGGGGACCCCCCGAGACCCAGTACTTC

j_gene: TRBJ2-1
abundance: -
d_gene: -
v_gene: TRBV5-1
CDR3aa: CASSFLAASYNEQFF
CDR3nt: TGCGCCAGCAGCTTCTTAGCGGCTTCCTACAATGAGCAGTTCTTC

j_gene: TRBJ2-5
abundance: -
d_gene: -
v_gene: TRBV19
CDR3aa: CASRGRLRETQYF
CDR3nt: TGTGCCAGCAGAGGGAGGCTGAGAGAGACCCAGTACTTC

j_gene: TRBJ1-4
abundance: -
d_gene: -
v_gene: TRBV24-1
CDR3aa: CATTEPGGTNEKLFF
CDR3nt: TGTGCCACCACTGAACCCGGGGGAACTAATGAAAAACTGTTTTTT

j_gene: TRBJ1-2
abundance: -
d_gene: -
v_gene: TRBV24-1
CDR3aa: CATSDVRGRDYTF
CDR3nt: TGTGCCACCAGTGATGTAAGGGGTAGGGACTACACCTTC

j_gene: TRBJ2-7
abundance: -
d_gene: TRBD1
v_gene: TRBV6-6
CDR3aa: CASSYFGQGTYEQYF
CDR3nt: TGTGCCAGCAGTTACTTCGGACAGGGAACCTACGAGCAGTACTTC

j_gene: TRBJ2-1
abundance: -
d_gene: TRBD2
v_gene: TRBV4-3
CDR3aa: CASSPSGTSGNIGEQFF
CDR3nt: TGCGCCAGCAGCCCTTCCGGGACTAGCGGGAATATCGGTGAGCAGTTCTTC

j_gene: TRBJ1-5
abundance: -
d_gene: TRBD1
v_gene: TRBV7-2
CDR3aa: CASSSQGQGWNQPQHF
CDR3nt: TGTGCCAGCAGCTCCCAAGGACAGGGGTGGAATCAGCCCCAGCATTTT